This T cell receptor beta chain was identified in a study of Ad26.COV2.S vaccination and SARS-CoV-2 variants. For the study at large: Ad26.COV2.S was injected intramuscularly once or twice, 56 days apart.

As for this clone: Antigen specificity is unknown.

Whole-study findings and limits: Following vaccination, spike-specific CD8+ and CD4+ T cell responses reportedly exhibited substantial breadth.

From germline, CDR1 is SGHNT and CDR2 YYREEE (reference sequence). The CDR3 runs 15 residues. After removal of 3 bases from V and 6 bases from J, the junction contained 11 bases not matched to a gene. Treatment indicated: around 19 received Ad26.COV2.S at low or high dose, single or two shots; roughly 5 received placebo; per-sample allocation not given. Specimens were obtained on day 63 following the first vaccine or placebo injection. Here immunoSEQ multiplex PCR was the method, and the copy in TCRdb shows in-frame clones only, minus some. The data show about 400,000 clones, with about nine tenths seen just once and around 3.4% held by the top ten.

The sequencing used peripheral blood, collected in a trial of Ad26.COV2.S vaccine versus placebo. The receptor's source is a person aged 18-60 years who received the Ad26.COV2.S COVID-19 vaccine or a placebo. The gene calls are TRBV5-4 and TRBJ1-2; 7 nucleotides match TRBD1. CDR3 region: CASSSGRQGSNGYTF. The CDR3 region has the DNA TGTGCCAGCAGCTCCGGAAGACAGGGATCGAATGGCTACACCTTC.